Below are 32 T cell receptor beta chains sequenced from a single sample in a study of shared clonotypes between healthy human individuals (TCRdb year 2020). The library was prepared using the immunoSEQ multiplex PCR assay. This immuneACCESS table, as held by TCRdb, lists in-frame sequences with V and J called but not all clones. Of the missing ones, under half trace to an unresolved V gene in checked studies; the others have no known cause. The sample table lists 2.5 million or so clones, just over 90% of them with a count of one. The ten largest clones take up over 0.12% of the sample. Material for sequencing was naive CD4+ T cells sorted from blood. Per the publication, the cell subset or site label means: CD45RA+ positively selected. The source is a man in his late teens or twenties in good health.

The DNA for the CDR3 is TGTGCCAGTAGTAAGCAAGGACACCCCTACGAGCAGTACTTC. It specifies CASSKQGHPYEQYF. The chain recombines TRBV19 with TRBJ2-7; D may be TRBD1 (5 bases). Germline loops: CDR1 LNHDA, CDR2 SQIVND (reference sequence). The V end was cut by 4 bases, the J end by 2 bases, with 12 bases between. The CDR3 is made up of 14 amino acids.

This CDR3 is CASSSTGFQETQYF. In DNA form, the CDR3 reads TGTGCCAGCAGCTCTACAGGGTTCCAAGAGACCCAGTACTTC. The chain uses TRBV5-6 and TRBJ2-5; TRBD1 might be the D (6 bases). The germline CDR1 and CDR2 sequences are SGHDT and YYEEEE. Trimming left V 3 bases short and J 1 base short, with 10 bases between. There are 14 residues in the CDR3.

This chain links TRBV6-5 with TRBJ1-2; possible D gene TRBD1, 6 bases. There are 14 residues in the CDR3. Trimming left V 5 bases short and J 6 bases short, with 16 bases between. Germline V gene data show CDR1 as MNHEY and CDR2 as SVGAGI. This CDR3 is CASSPQGPPHGYTF. CDR3 DNA: TGTGCCAGCAGTCCACAGGGTCCCCCCCATGGCTACACCTTC.

The J gene is TRBJ1-2, the V gene TRBV7-9; no clear D gene. V lost 0 bases to trimming and J lost 0 bases, with 17 bases between them. The CDR3 spans 18 residues. CDR1 is SEHNR, CDR2 FQNEAQ, per germline (reference sequence). For the CDR3, the DNA is TGTGCCAGCAGCTTAGCCCTCTTAGAGGCAGCAACTAACTATGGCTACACCTTC. This gives the protein CASSLALLEAATNYGYTF.

This chain uses TRBV12-2 with TRBJ2-1; TRBD2, the D gene given by the table, was not confirmed from the DNA. TRBV12-2 is listed as a pseudogene. The CDR3 spans 18 residues. CDR3 sequence (DNA): TGTGCAAGTCGGCTACTAGCGGGAGGGCCCCCGACCTACAATGAGCAGTTCTTC. Translated, it gives CASRLLAGGPPTYNEQFF.

This rearrangement joins TRBV7-9 to TRBJ1-1; the match to TRBD1 covers 9 bases. Germline V gives CDR1 SEHNR, CDR2 FQNEAQ (reference sequence). J lost 2 bases, V lost 5 bases, and 6 bases had no gene match. The CDR3 is 15 amino acids. The CDR3 region has the DNA TGTGCCAGCAGCCCTACAGGGGGCATAAACACTGAAGCTTTCTTT. It is translated as CASSPTGGINTEAFF.

This chain links TRBV11-2 with TRBJ2-5, with D possibly matching TRBD2 (6 bases). This CDR3 comprises 13 residues. V was cut by 8 bases and J by 4 bases, with 14 bases left in between. Per germline, CDR1 SGHAT and CDR2 FQNNGV. CDR3 amino acids: CASSKGGLETQYF. The CDR3 DNA reads TGTGCCAGCTCAAAAGGAGGGCTAGAGACCCAGTACTTC.

A note on this clone: This specimen includes other DNA sequences encoding the same CDR3. The chain couples TRBV7-2 to TRBJ1-5, with 9 bases that match TRBD1. This CDR3 comprises 14 residues. The junction had 1 base not matched to a gene; V was cut back by 3 bases and J by 4 bases. CDR1 is SGHTA, CDR2 FQGNSA, per germline. CDR3 loop: CASSFGQGNQPQHF. The CDR3 coding sequence is TGTGCCAGCAGCTTCGGACAGGGGAATCAGCCCCAGCATTTT.

The rearrangement uses TRBV28 and TRBJ1-5; D remains unclear. V lost 1 base and J 6 bases, leaving 10 bases between the germline ends. Germline V gene lookup returns CDR1 MDHEN and CDR2 SYDVKM. CDR3 size: 14 residues. The DNA for the CDR3 is TGTGCCAGCAGTTTATCTGGGTCCGGTCAGCCCCAGCATTTT. Residues: CASSLSGSGQPQHF.

Only one count was recorded for this clone. The chain uses TRBV7-3 and TRBJ2-5; 10 positions agree with TRBD1. The CDR3 has 14 amino acids. Germline V gene lookup returns CDR1 SGHTA and CDR2 FQGTGA. After removal of 2 bases from V and 5 bases from J, the junction contained 2 bases not matched to a gene. The CDR3 nucleotides read TGTGCCAGCAGCTTAGGGACAGGGGTGGAGACCCAGTACTTC. Protein sequence: CASSLGTGVETQYF. Drawing the rest from reference TRBV7-3 and TRBJ2-5, the complete variable domain is GAGVSQTPSNKVTEKGKYVELRCDPISGHTALYWYRQSLGQGPEFLIYFQGTGAADDSGLPNDRFFAVRPEGSVSTLKIQRTERGDSAVYLCASSLGTGVETQYFGPGTRLLVL.

The chain employs TRBV5-1 and TRBJ1-4; D is uncertain. In germline, CDR1 is SGHRS, CDR2 YFSETQ. Trimming stripped 2 bases from V and 5 bases from J, with 19 bases between. This CDR3 contains 17 residues. CDR3 nucleotide sequence: TGCGCCAGCAGCTTAACATGGTCCCTGACGCGCAATGAAAAACTGTTTTTT. Translated: CASSLTWSLTRNEKLFF.

Here the CDR3 reads CASSFGGPNTEAFF. The DNA of the CDR3 is TGTGCCAGCAGTTTCGGGGGACCGAACACTGAAGCTTTCTTT. The V call is TRBV27, the J call TRBJ1-1; perhaps TRBD1 as D (5 bases). The V end lost 3 bases, the J end lost 1 base, and 9 bases lay between the germline ends. This CDR3 is 14 amino acids long. Per germline, CDR1 MNHEY and CDR2 SMNVEV (reference sequence).

The V gene is TRBV18, the J gene TRBJ2-2, with 12 bases matching TRBD2. From germline, CDR1 is KGHSH and CDR2 LQKENI. There are 14 residues in the CDR3. Losses at the gene ends were 5 bases for V and 7 bases for J; bases not matched to a gene: 2. This CDR3 reads CASSGLAGFGELFF. For the CDR3, the DNA is TGTGCCAGCTCAGGACTAGCGGGATTCGGGGAGCTGTTTTTT. Full variable domain (rest looked up from reference TRBV18 and TRBJ2-2): NAGVMQNPRHLVRRRGQEARLRCSPMKGHSHVYWYRQLPEEGLKFMVYLQKENIIDESGMPKERFSAEFPKEGPSILRIQQVVRGDSAAYFCASSGLAGFGELFFGEGSRLTVL.

V usage is TRBV28 and J usage is TRBJ1-2; no reliable D call. This CDR3 contains 13 residues. The V end lost 7 bases, the J end lost 4 bases, and 13 bases lay between the germline ends. Germline V CDR1 and CDR2: MDHEN, SYDVKM. The CDR3, as DNA: TGTGCCAGCATCAACGACATAACCTATGGCTACACCTTC. Its translation is CASINDITYGYTF.

CDR3 sequence: CASSGTKSRQSRANVLTF. The DNA for the CDR3 is TGTGCCAGCAGCGGGACGAAATCTCGACAAAGTCGGGCCAACGTCCTGACTTTC. The rearrangement uses TRBV11-3 and TRBJ2-6; possibly TRBD1 or TRBD2 for D (5 bases each). V lost 5 bases and J lost 5, with 22 bases in between. CDR3 size: 18 residues. Germline CDR1 SGHNT, CDR2 YENEEA.

The CDR3 loop reads CASSEEEGLISGELFF. DNA for the CDR3: TGTGCCAGCAGTGAGGAGGAGGGTTTAATTTCCGGGGAGCTGTTTTTT. The V and J genes are TRBV2 and TRBJ2-2; D is perhaps TRBD2 (6 bases). Germline V gene lookup returns CDR1 SNHLY and CDR2 FYNNEI. This CDR3 is built from 16 residues. The germline V and J ends were trimmed by 3 bases and 6 bases, with 17 bases remaining between them.

The V gene is TRBV30, the J gene TRBJ2-3; weak D call: TRBD2 (5 bases). This CDR3 is 14 amino acids long. Trimming took 1 base from V and 5 from J, leaving 13 bases between them. CDR1 and CDR2 from the germline V gene are GTSNPN and SVGIG (reference sequence). CDR3 residues: CAWSAQAGGDTQYF. Written as DNA, the CDR3 is TGTGCCTGGAGTGCCCAGGCGGGTGGAGATACGCAGTATTTT.

The gene calls are TRBV2 and TRBJ1-1; D ambiguous. V was cut by 1 base and J by 7 bases, with 16 bases left in between. This CDR3 spans 15 amino acids. Germline CDR1 and CDR2: SNHLY and FYNNEI. The CDR3 reads CASSEVAVVGGEAFF. The DNA of the CDR3 is TGTGCCAGCAGTGAAGTGGCCGTTGTTGGTGGTGAAGCTTTCTTT.

The chain recombines TRBV19 with TRBJ2-5; no clear D. Trimming cost V 6 bases and J 5 bases, with 13 bases left between them. The CDR3 contains 13 residues. Germline V lookup: CDR1 LNHDA, CDR2 SQIVND (reference sequence). Here the CDR3 reads CASRSWAAETQYF. The CDR3 DNA is TGTGCCAGTAGGTCGTGGGCAGCGGAGACCCAGTACTTC. Together with reference TRBV19 and TRBJ2-5, the CDR3 gives the full variable domain: DGGITQSPKYLFRKEGQNVTLSCEQNLNHDAMYWYRQDPGQGLRLIYYSQIVNDFQKGDIAEGYSVSREKKESFPLTVTSAQKNPTAFYLCASRSWAAETQYFGPGTRLLVL.

The chain uses TRBV19 and TRBJ2-4; TRBD1 aligns across 8 bases. This CDR3 is built from 16 residues. With 3 bases clipped from V and 1 base from J, the junction kept 5 bases outside the gene matches. Germline V lookup: CDR1 LNHDA, CDR2 SQIVND (reference sequence). CDR3 residues: CASSIQGAAAKNIQYF. In DNA, the CDR3 is TGTGCCAGTAGTATCCAGGGGGCGGCGGCCAAAAACATTCAGTACTTC.

V and J are TRBV27 and TRBJ1-4; maybe TRBD1 (5 bases). Between the trimmed V and J ends, which lost 3 bases and 3 bases, there was a span of 8 bases. The CDR3 runs to 14 residues. From germline, CDR1 is MNHEY and CDR2 SMNVEV (reference sequence). The CDR3 is CASSFGGANEKLFF. The CDR3 DNA sequence: TGTGCCAGCAGTTTCGGGGGGGCTAATGAAAAACTGTTTTTT.

This clone was found once. An end of the junction differs from the germline gene, which may be a read error. The chain joins TRBV7-7 to TRBJ2-3; no clear D gene. Per germline, CDR1 SSHAT and CDR2 FNYEAQ (reference sequence). This CDR3 has 14 amino acids. In DNA form, the CDR3 reads TGTGCTAGCAGCCAAAACCCGGCAGGAGATACGCAGTATTTT. This encodes CASSQNPAGDTQYF.

This chain joins TRBV18 and TRBJ2-5; D not resolved. The CDR3 spans 15 residues. V gave up 2 bases and J gave up 3 bases, with 13 bases separating them. CDR1 is KGHSH, CDR2 LQKENI, per germline. Here the CDR3 DNA reads TGTGCCAGCTCACCAGGGCGGAGCCTCAAAGAGACCCAGTACTTC. Translation gives CASSPGRSLKETQYF.

The chain uses TRBV2 and TRBJ2-1; no firm D call. Trimming cost V 6 bases and J 6 bases, with 9 bases left between them. The CDR3 is 12 amino acids. Germline values: CDR1 SNHLY, CDR2 FYNNEI. CDR3 loop: CASSPGINEQFF. CDR3 DNA: TGTGCCAGCAGCCCCGGAATCAATGAGCAGTTCTTC.

The chain links TRBV4-2 to TRBJ2-5, with TRBD2 as a possible D gene (5 bases). V was pared by 0 bases and J by 3 bases, with 8 bases between. Germline V lookup: CDR1 LGHNA, CDR2 YNFKEQ. This CDR3 is built from 14 residues. The CDR3 region has the DNA TGTGCCAGCAGCCAAGATCGGGGTAAAGAGACCCAGTACTTC. Translating gives CASSQDRGKETQYF.

The V gene is TRBV6-5, the J gene TRBJ1-5; tentatively, D is TRBD1 (5 bases). The CDR3 has 13 amino acids. Germline assignment: CDR1 MNHEY and CDR2 SVGAGI. The V gene lost 7 bases and the J gene lost 3 bases, with 10 bases spanning the gap. The CDR3 DNA is TGTGCCAGCATGAGGGACCCCAATCAGCCCCAGCATTTT. Translated, it gives CASMRDPNQPQHF.

This chain uses TRBV5-1 with TRBJ2-3; no firm D call. Germline V gene data show CDR1 as SGHRS and CDR2 as YFSETQ. The CDR3 contains 14 residues. V was pared by 0 bases and J by 6 bases, with 11 bases between. The CDR3 reads CASSLGGIPDTQYF. The DNA for the CDR3 is TGCGCCAGCAGCTTGGGTGGGATTCCCGATACGCAGTATTTT.

The rearrangement uses TRBV28 and TRBJ1-5; 8 nucleotides line up with TRBD1. Germline trimming cut 6 bases from V and 0 bases from J; bases unmatched to any gene: 7. This CDR3 has 16 amino acids. Per germline, CDR1 MDHEN and CDR2 SYDVKM. This CDR3 reads CASRPRTGYSNQPQHF. DNA of the CDR3: TGTGCCAGCAGACCCCGGACAGGGTATAGCAATCAGCCCCAGCATTTT.

The chain has TRBV5-1 and TRBJ1-2, with TRBD1 matching over 9 bases. The germline gives CDR1 SGHRS, CDR2 YFSETQ. J gave up 8 bases and V 4 bases, and 9 bases lay outside the gene matches. This CDR3 has 14 amino acids. CDR3 nucleotides: TGCGCCAGCAGCACCTCAGGGGACAGGGTAGGCTACACCTTC. As protein: CASSTSGDRVGYTF.

This chain links TRBV11-2 with TRBJ2-2; a possible D gene is TRBD2 (7 bases). The CDR3 is 14 amino acids. Germline CDR1 and CDR2: SGHAT and FQNNGV. The ends were cut back, 5 bases at V and 4 bases at J, with 11 bases in the middle. The CDR3 sequence is CASSPAGATGELFF. The CDR3 nucleotides read TGTGCCAGCAGCCCCGCGGGGGCCACCGGGGAGCTGTTTTTT.

This clone showed up just a few times. This chain uses TRBV9 with TRBJ1-4; possible D gene TRBD1, 6 bases. CDR3 size: 14 residues. The germline CDR1 and CDR2 sequences are SGDLS and YYNGEE. V was cut by 4 bases and J by 8 bases, with 15 bases left in between. CDR3 nucleotide sequence: TGTGCCAGCAGCTCCCTGACAGGCCCCGAAAAACTGTTTTTT. Translated: CASSSLTGPEKLFF.

The CDR3 sequence: CASSHGARPYEQYF. The CDR3 DNA sequence: TGTGCCAGCAGCCACGGGGCCCGGCCCTACGAGCAGTACTTC. The chain has TRBV6-1 and TRBJ2-7, with D perhaps being TRBD1 or TRBD2 (5 bases each). This CDR3 has 14 residues. Germline CDR1 MNHNS, CDR2 SASEGT. Trimming cost V 6 bases and J 2 bases, with 14 bases left between them.